This TCR beta chain was identified during a study of CD4 T cells in relation to SARS-CoV-2 and coronaviruses. About the research overall: Shared crossreactive spike epitopes were mapped to their HLA restriction.

Worth noting for this clone: Its target is not known.

Assay: immunoSEQ multiplex PCR; the TCRdb copy retains only in-frame clones and omits some. Of under 25,000 clones listed, more than 75% are singletons. Unexposed donor CD4+ T cells date from 2011-2018, before the COVID-19 pandemic. Isolation of CD4+ T cells took place after less than twelve days in culture. As cell numbers allowed, unexposed-donor CD4+ T cells faced SARS-CoV-2 S/N and four cold-coronavirus spikes. The receptor comes from a human donor in good health. Specimen: CD4+ T cells from PBMCs, cultured in vitro.

CDR3 loop: CASSATGMAEAFF. In nucleotides, the CDR3 is TGTGCCAGCAGTGCGACAGGGATGGCTGAAGCTTTCTTT. This chain joins TRBV6-4 and TRBJ1-1; TRBD1 aligns across 7 bases. There are 13 residues in the CDR3. Germline trimming cut 4 bases from V and 6 bases from J; bases unmatched to any gene: 5. Per germline, CDR1 MRHNA and CDR2 SNTAGT.